This T cell receptor (beta chain) appears in the sequencing data of a study of T cells in Graves' hyperthyroidism and ophthalmopathy. Patients aged 18 to 65 with hyperthyroidism were newly diagnosed, with duration under 2 months. Diagnostic assessment was based on clinical symptoms, serum thyroxine and TRAb, thyroid ultrasound and orbital computed tomography. Trimming left V 9 bases short and J 2 bases short, with 15 bases between. Germline-derived CDR1 and CDR2 are SNHLY and FYNNEI. CDR3 size: 14 residues. This clonotype was seen many times. Researchers took RNA transcripts and amplified the TCR beta CDR3 regions from them. A set of HTBI primers served as the primers for a first-round RT-PCR of the TCR CDR3. TCRdb passed the multiplex PCR reads through MiXCR, listing each CDR3 protein once. The table lists roughly 570,000 distinct CDR3 sequences, about a sixth of them singletons.

Sequencing was performed on blood. This receptor was identified in a woman in her thirties with Graves' hyperthyroidism. The rearrangement joins TRBV2 to TRBJ2-3; a possible D gene is TRBD2 (5 bases). The chain's CDR3 is CARSWAGFTDTQYF. The DNA of the CDR3 is TGTGCCAGATCGTGGGCGGGTTTCACAGATACGCAGTATTTT.